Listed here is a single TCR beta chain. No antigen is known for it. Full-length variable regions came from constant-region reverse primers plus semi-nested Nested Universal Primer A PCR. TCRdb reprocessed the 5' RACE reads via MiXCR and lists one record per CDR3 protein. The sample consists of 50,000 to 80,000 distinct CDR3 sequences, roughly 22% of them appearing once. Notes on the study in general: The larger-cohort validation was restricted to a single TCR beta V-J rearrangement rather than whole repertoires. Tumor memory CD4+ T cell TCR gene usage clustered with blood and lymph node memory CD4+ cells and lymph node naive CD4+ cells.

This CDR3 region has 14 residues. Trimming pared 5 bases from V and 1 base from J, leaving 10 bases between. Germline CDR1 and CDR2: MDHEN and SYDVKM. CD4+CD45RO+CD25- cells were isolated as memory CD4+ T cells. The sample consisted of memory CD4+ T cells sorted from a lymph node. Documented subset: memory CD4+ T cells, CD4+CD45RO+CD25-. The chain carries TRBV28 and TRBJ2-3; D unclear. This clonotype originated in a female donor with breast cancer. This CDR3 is CASSPPDRTDTQYF. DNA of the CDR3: TGTGCCAGCAGTCCACCAGACCGCACAGATACGCAGTATTTT.